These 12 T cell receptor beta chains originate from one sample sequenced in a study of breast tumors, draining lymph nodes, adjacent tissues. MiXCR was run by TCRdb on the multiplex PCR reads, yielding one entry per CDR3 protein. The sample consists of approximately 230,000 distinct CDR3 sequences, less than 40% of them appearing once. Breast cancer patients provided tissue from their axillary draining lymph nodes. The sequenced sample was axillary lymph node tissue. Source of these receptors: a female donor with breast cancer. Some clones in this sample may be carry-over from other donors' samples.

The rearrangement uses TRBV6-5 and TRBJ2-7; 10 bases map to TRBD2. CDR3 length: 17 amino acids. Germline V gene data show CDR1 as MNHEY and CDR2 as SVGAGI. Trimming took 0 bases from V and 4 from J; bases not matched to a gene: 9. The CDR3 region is CASSYSFGASGSYEQYF. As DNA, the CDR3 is TGTGCCAGCAGTTACTCTTTTGGGGCTAGCGGGAGTTACGAGCAGTACTTC.

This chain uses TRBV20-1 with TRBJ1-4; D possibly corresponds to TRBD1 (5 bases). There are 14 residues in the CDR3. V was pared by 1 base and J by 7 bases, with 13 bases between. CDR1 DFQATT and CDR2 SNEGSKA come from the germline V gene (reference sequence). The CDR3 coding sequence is TGCAGTGCTAGAGGAGTAGAGGGGACTGAAAAACTGTTTTTT. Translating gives CSARGVEGTEKLFF.

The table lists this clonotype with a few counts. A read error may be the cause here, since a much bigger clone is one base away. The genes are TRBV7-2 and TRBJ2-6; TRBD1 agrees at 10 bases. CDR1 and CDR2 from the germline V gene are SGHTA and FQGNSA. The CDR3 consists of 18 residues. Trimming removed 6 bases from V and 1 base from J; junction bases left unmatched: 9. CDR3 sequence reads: CASSPDRGHLSGANVLTF. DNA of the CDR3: TGTGCCAGCAGTCCCGACAGGGGGCACTTGTCTGGGGCCAACGTCCTGACTTTC.

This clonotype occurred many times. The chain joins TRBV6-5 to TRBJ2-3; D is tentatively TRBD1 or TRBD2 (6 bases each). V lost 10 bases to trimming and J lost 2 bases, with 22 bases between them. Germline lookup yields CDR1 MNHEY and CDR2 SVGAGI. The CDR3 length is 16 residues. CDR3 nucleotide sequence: TGTGCCACCCTGATCGAGGGGGGTTCCCTCACAGATACGCAGTATTTT. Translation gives CATLIEGGSLTDTQYF.

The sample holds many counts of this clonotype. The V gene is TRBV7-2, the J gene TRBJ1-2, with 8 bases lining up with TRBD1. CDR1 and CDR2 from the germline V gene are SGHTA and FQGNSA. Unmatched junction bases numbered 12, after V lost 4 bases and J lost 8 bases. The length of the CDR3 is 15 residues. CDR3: CASSSSTGAGGGYTF. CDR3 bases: TGTGCCAGCAGCTCTTCGACAGGGGCCGGAGGCGGCTACACCTTC.

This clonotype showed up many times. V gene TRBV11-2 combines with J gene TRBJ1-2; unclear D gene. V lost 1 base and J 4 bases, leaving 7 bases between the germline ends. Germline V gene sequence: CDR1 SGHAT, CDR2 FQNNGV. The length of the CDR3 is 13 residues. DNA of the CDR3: TGTGCCAGCAGCTTAGTTGCGGGCTATGGCTACACCTTC. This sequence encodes CASSLVAGYGYTF.

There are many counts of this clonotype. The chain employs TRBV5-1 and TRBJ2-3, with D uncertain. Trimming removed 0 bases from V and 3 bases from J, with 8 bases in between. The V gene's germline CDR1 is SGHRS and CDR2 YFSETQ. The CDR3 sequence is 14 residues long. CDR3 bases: TGCGCCAGCAGCTTGGCCCGGGTTACAGATACGCAGTATTTT. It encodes CASSLARVTDTQYF.

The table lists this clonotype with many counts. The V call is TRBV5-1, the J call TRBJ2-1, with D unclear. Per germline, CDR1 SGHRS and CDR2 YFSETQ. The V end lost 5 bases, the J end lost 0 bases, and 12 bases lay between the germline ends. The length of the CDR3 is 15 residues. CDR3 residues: CASSYSQSSYNEQFF. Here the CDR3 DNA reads TGCGCCAGCAGTTACAGCCAAAGCTCCTACAATGAGCAGTTCTTC. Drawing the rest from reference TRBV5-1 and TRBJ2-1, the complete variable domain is KAGVTQTPRYLIKTRGQQVTLSCSPISGHRSVSWYQQTPGQGLQFLFEYFSETQRNKGNFPGRFSGRQFSNSRSEMNVSTLELGDSALYLCASSYSQSSYNEQFFGPGTRLTVL.

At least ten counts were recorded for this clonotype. The CDR3 is CASSQDRLDTQYF. CDR3 bases: TGTGCCAGCAGCCAAGATAGGTTAGATACGCAGTATTTT. The chain joins TRBV14 to TRBJ2-3; D gene uncertain. Per germline, CDR1 SGHDN and CDR2 FVKESK. CDR3 length equals 13 residues. V shed 0 bases and J shed 5 bases, with 6 bases lying between them.

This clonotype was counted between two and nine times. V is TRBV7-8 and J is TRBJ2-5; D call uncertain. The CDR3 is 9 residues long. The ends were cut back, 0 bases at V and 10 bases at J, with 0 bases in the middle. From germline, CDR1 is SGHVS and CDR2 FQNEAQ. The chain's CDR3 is CASSLAQYF. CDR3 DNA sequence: TGTGCCAGCAGCTTAGCCCAGTACTTC.

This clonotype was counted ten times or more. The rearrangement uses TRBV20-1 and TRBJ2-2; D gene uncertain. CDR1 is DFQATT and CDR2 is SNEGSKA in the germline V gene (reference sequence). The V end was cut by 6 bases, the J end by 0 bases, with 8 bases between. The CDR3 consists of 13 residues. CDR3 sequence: CSAMTSNTGELFF. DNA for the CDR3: TGCAGTGCAATGACCTCGAACACCGGGGAGCTGTTTTTT.

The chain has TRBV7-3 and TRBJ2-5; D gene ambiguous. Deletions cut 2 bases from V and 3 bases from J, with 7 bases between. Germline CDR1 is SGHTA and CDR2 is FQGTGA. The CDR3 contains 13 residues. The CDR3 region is CASSLCKEETQYF. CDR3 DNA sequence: TGTGCCAGCAGCTTATGTAAAGAAGAGACCCAGTACTTC.